A single sample is the source of the 31 T cell receptor beta chains below, sequenced in a study of cytomegalovirus exposure and HLA in healthy donors. Vbeta (60) and Jbeta (13) primers were used in the PCR. Profiling relied on immunoSEQ multiplex PCR, and the TCRdb table lists in-frame clones only, not all of them. The sample includes over 150,000 clones, almost 75% of them seen just once. Sequencing input: PBMCs. These TCRs come from a woman aged 25 to 39 in good health and CMV-seropositive.

In nucleotides, the CDR3 is TGTGCCAGCAGTTCCCGGGACAGGGGCTATGGCTACACCTTC. It specifies CASSSRDRGYGYTF. The rearrangement links TRBV28 to TRBJ1-2; 10 bases line up with TRBD1. CDR1 and CDR2 (germline): MDHEN, SYDVKM. The CDR3 contains 14 residues. V shed 4 bases, J shed 4 bases, and the junction held 3 bases outside the gene matches.

DNA for the CDR3: TGCGCCAGCAGTCCCCGGCAACGGGACAGGCGTCAGCCCCAGCATTTT. Translation gives CASSPRQRDRRQPQHF. The chain combines TRBV23-1 with TRBJ1-5; 8 bases fit TRBD1. TRBV23-1 is filed as an ORF, its function uncertain. V gave up 4 bases and J gave up 6 bases; unmatched junction bases: 11. There are 16 residues in the CDR3.

V usage is TRBV29-1 and J usage is TRBJ2-4, with D possibly being TRBD2 (5 bases). The CDR3 is made up of 12 amino acids. V was clipped by 6 bases and J by 6 bases, with 12 bases between them. Germline V lookup: CDR1 SQVTM, CDR2 ANQGSEA. The CDR3 loop is CSVEDRSNIQYF. The DNA of the CDR3 is TGCAGCGTGGAGGACCGCTCAAACATTCAGTACTTC.

The rearrangement links TRBV7-9 to TRBJ1-5, with no clear D. V was shortened by 3 bases and J by 7 bases, with 7 bases between the two germline ends. The germline CDR1 and CDR2 sequences are SEHNR and FQNEAQ (reference sequence). The CDR3 spans 12 residues. CDR3 coding DNA: TGTGCCAGCAGCTTCGAGAGACAGCCCCAGCATTTT. This codes for CASSFERQPQHF.

V gene TRBV10-3 combines with J gene TRBJ2-7; 8 positions match TRBD1. The CDR3 has 12 residues. CDR1 and CDR2 (germline): ENHRY, SYGVKD. Unmatched junction bases numbered 4, after V lost 7 bases and J lost 5 bases. In DNA form, the CDR3 reads TGTGCCATCAATACAGGGGGGAACGAGCAGTACTTC. This gives the protein CAINTGGNEQYF.

This chain connects TRBV10-2 to TRBJ2-5; D not certain. The J call is uncertain, as TRBJ2-7 better fits the DNA end. Germline V gene lookup returns CDR1 WSHSY and CDR2 SAAADI. CDR3 length: 11 residues. CDR3 nucleotides: TGCGCCAGCAGTGAGCGCTACGAGCAGTACTTC. Amino acid sequence: CASSERYEQYF.

This clone was seen once. The chain uses TRBV27 and TRBJ1-1; 8 bases match TRBD1. Germline CDR1 reads MNHEY; CDR2 reads SMNVEV (reference sequence). The junction had 7 bases not matched to a gene; V was cut back by 6 bases and J by 1 base. The CDR3 is 15 amino acids. The CDR3 reads CASRSPGTGNTEAFF. In nucleotides, the CDR3 is TGTGCCAGCAGATCCCCCGGGACAGGGAACACTGAAGCTTTCTTT.

With regard to this clone: The same CDR3 arises from other DNA sequences in this sample as well. J is TRBJ2-7 and V is TRBV11-2; D gene ambiguous. Looked up from germline, CDR1 is SGHAT and CDR2 is FQNNGV. The CDR3 sequence is 14 residues long. Trimming shortened V by 0 bases and J by 3 bases, and 9 bases separated the two germline ends. CDR3 nucleotide sequence: TGTGCCAGCAGCTTAGATACATCTTACTACGAGCAGTACTTC. Translation: CASSLDTSYYEQYF. Drawing the rest from reference TRBV11-2 and TRBJ2-7, the complete variable domain is EAGVAQSPRYKIIEKRQSVAFWCNPISGHATLYWYQQILGQGPKLLIQFQNNGVVDDSQLPKDRFSAERLKGVDSTLKIQPAKLEDSAVYLCASSLDTSYYEQYFGPGTRLTVT.

This rearrangement joins TRBV11-3 to TRBJ2-5; 10 bases fit TRBD2. Trimming cost V 5 bases and J 4 bases; bases outside gene matches: 1. The germline CDR1 and CDR2 sequences are SGHNT and YENEEA. The CDR3 consists of 13 residues. The CDR3 here is CASSRTSGETQYF. Written as DNA, the CDR3 is TGTGCCAGCAGCCGGACTAGCGGAGAGACCCAGTACTTC.

This clone has just a few counts. The rearrangement links TRBV7-9 to TRBJ2-7; no clear D gene. Per the germline V gene, CDR1 is SEHNR and CDR2 is FQNEAQ (reference sequence). This CDR3 region has 13 residues. V was cut by 4 bases and J by 2 bases, with 9 bases left in between. Here the CDR3 reads CASSSPYPYEQYF. For the CDR3, the DNA is TGTGCCAGCAGCTCCCCTTATCCCTACGAGCAGTACTTC.

The chain links TRBV5-4 to TRBJ2-5, with 10 bases aligning to TRBD2. Near its end, the DNA agrees better with TRBJ2-7, so the J call may be wrong. Germline V gene lookup returns CDR1 SGHNT and CDR2 YYREEE (reference sequence). The CDR3 contains 15 residues. CDR3 nucleotide sequence: TGTGCCAGCAGCTTGGCGGGGCTAGCGGGAGCCGAGCAGTACTTC. Protein sequence: CASSLAGLAGAEQYF.

The CDR3 sequence: CASSLERETGNEQFF. CDR3 coding DNA: TGCGCCAGCAGCTTAGAGCGGGAGACGGGAAATGAGCAGTTCTTC. V and J are TRBV5-1 and TRBJ2-1; 8 bases match TRBD2. V gave up 2 bases and J gave up 7 bases; unmatched junction bases: 8. This CDR3 is built from 15 residues. In germline, CDR1 is SGHRS, CDR2 YFSETQ.

This clone occurred a few times. The chain uses TRBV29-1 and TRBJ2-7, with TRBD2 as a possible D gene (7 bases). The CDR3 is made up of 14 amino acids. The germline V gene has CDR1 SQVTM and CDR2 ANQGSEA. Trimming pared 2 bases from V and 4 bases from J, leaving 15 bases between. CDR3 coding DNA: TGCAGCGTTGAAATGAGGGGGGGCGCATACGAGCAGTACTTC. This sequence encodes CSVEMRGGAYEQYF.

This clone was observed a few times. The chain joins TRBV5-1 to TRBJ2-7, with a weak D call TRBD2 (6 bases). Trimming pared 8 bases from V and 0 bases from J, leaving 15 bases between. From germline, CDR1 is SGHRS and CDR2 YFSETQ. The CDR3 is made up of 14 amino acids. CDR3 protein: CASRTGTASYEQYF. In DNA form, the CDR3 reads TGCGCCAGTCGCACCGGGACTGCCTCCTACGAGCAGTACTTC.

V gene TRBV4-1 combines with J gene TRBJ2-1; D perhaps matches TRBD2 (5 bases). Germline loops: CDR1 MGHRA, CDR2 YSYEKL. V was shortened by 0 bases and J by 4 bases, with 13 bases between the two germline ends. CDR3 length: 16 amino acids. The CDR3, as DNA: TGCGCCAGCAGCCAAGATAGGCTAGCTGGTTACAATGAGCAGTTCTTC. Encoded protein: CASSQDRLAGYNEQFF.

The genes are TRBV15 and TRBJ1-5; D not certain. The V end was cut by 4 bases, the J end by 5 bases, with 6 bases between. CDR1 LNHNV and CDR2 YYDKDF come from the germline V gene (reference sequence). The CDR3 length is 12 residues. The CDR3 region is CATSTEDQPQHF. CDR3 DNA sequence: TGTGCCACCAGCACTGAGGATCAGCCCCAGCATTTT.

The CDR3 loop is CASSETPGQIMNTEAFF. CDR3 DNA sequence: TGTGCCAGCAGCGAGACTCCCGGACAGATTATGAACACTGAAGCTTTCTTT. This chain uses TRBV9 with TRBJ1-1, with D perhaps TRBD1 (6 bases). Germline V gene sequence: CDR1 SGDLS, CDR2 YYNGEE. V dropped 3 bases and J dropped 0 bases, with 18 bases sitting between them. The CDR3 sequence is 17 residues long.

The chain couples TRBV19 to TRBJ2-5; TRBD2 agrees at 11 bases. CDR1 and CDR2 from the germline V gene are LNHDA and SQIVND (reference sequence). The V and J ends lost 5 bases and 7 bases, in that order; junction bases with no gene match: 12. The CDR3 extends over 16 amino acids. This chain's CDR3 is CASSVSGLAVEGTQYF. The DNA of the CDR3 is TGTGCCAGTAGTGTTTCGGGACTAGCGGTGGAGGGGACCCAGTACTTC.

The gene calls are TRBV28 and TRBJ2-6, with D unclear. CDR3 length: 13 residues. The ends were cut back, 5 bases at V and 1 base at J, with 3 bases in the middle. Germline V lookup: CDR1 MDHEN, CDR2 SYDVKM. The CDR3 sequence: CASSLSGANVLTF. CDR3 DNA sequence: TGTGCCAGCAGTCTATCTGGGGCCAACGTCCTGACTTTC.

The chain combines TRBV27 with TRBJ2-7; the match to TRBD1 covers 7 bases. The germline gives CDR1 MNHEY, CDR2 SMNVEV (reference sequence). This CDR3 spans 14 amino acids. V shed 5 bases and J 3 bases; nucleotides not matched to a gene: 7. The CDR3: CASSTTGNLYEQYF. Here the CDR3 DNA reads TGTGCCAGCAGTACGACAGGGAATCTCTACGAGCAGTACTTC.

The gene calls are TRBV27 and TRBJ2-7; 7 nucleotides agree with TRBD2. This CDR3 region has 15 residues. V gave up 3 bases and J gave up 1 base; unmatched junction bases: 6. Germline CDR1 is MNHEY and CDR2 is SMNVEV (reference sequence). The CDR3 DNA is TGTGCCAGCAGTTTTTTAGCGGGCGGATCCTACGAGCAGTACTTC. It is translated as CASSFLAGGSYEQYF.

The chain has TRBV28 and TRBJ2-1, with a weak D call TRBD2 (5 bases). The V gene's germline CDR1 is MDHEN and CDR2 SYDVKM. Between the trimmed V and J ends, which lost 3 bases and 6 bases, there was a span of 9 bases. This CDR3 is 13 amino acids long. Here the CDR3 reads CASSLSAGNEQFF. CDR3 DNA sequence: TGTGCCAGCAGTTTGTCCGCGGGCAATGAGCAGTTCTTC. Looking up the rest from reference TRBV28 and TRBJ2-1 gives the full variable domain: DVKVTQSSRYLVKRTGEKVFLECVQDMDHENMFWYRQDPGLGLRLIYFSYDVKMKEKGDIPEGYSVSREKKERFSLILESASTNQTSMYLCASSLSAGNEQFFGPGTRLTVL.

The genes are TRBV7-9 and TRBJ1-5; 10 bases agree with TRBD1. The CDR3 length is 17 residues. With 3 bases clipped from V and 2 bases from J, the junction kept 7 bases outside the gene matches. Germline V gives CDR1 SEHNR, CDR2 FQNEAQ (reference sequence). CDR3 protein: CASSFATGTGGNQPQHF. The CDR3 coding sequence is TGTGCCAGCAGCTTCGCTACCGGGACAGGGGGCAATCAGCCCCAGCATTTT.

The rearrangement uses TRBV28 and TRBJ2-5; tentative D call: TRBD2 (6 bases). The J call may be incorrect, as the DNA end agrees better with TRBJ2-7. CDR1 and CDR2 (germline): MDHEN, SYDVKM. The length of the CDR3 is 13 residues. This chain's CDR3 is CASEDGSSYEQYF. The CDR3 DNA follows: TGTGCCAGCGAGGACGGGAGCTCCTACGAGCAGTACTTC.

The CDR3 reads CASSVAGAGNEQFF. CDR3 nucleotides: TGTGCCAGCAGCGTAGCTGGGGCGGGAAATGAGCAGTTCTTC. The chain combines TRBV9 with TRBJ2-1, with D maybe TRBD2 (6 bases). V lost 0 bases to trimming and J lost 7 bases, with 11 bases between them. Germline V lookup: CDR1 SGDLS, CDR2 YYNGEE. This CDR3 has 14 amino acids.

This clone has more than one count but fewer than ten. The J gene is TRBJ2-2, the V gene TRBV4-2; D might be TRBD1 (5 bases). Per germline, CDR1 LGHNA and CDR2 YNFKEQ. CDR3 length equals 12 residues. The ends were cut back, 8 bases at V and 5 bases at J, with 9 bases in the middle. The DNA for the CDR3 is TGTGCCAGCTTAGCAGGGACCGGGGAGCTGTTTTTT. This codes for CASLAGTGELFF.

The chain employs TRBV2 and TRBJ2-3; 12 bases match TRBD1. Germline lookup yields CDR1 SNHLY and CDR2 FYNNEI. The CDR3 totals 14 residues. Trimming at V came to 7 bases and at J to 6 bases, leaving 5 bases not matched to a gene. The CDR3 here is CASIRDRGLDTQYF. The CDR3 DNA reads as TGTGCCAGCATTCGGGACAGGGGGCTGGATACGCAGTATTTT.

The chain is built from TRBV7-9 and TRBJ2-5, with 8 positions matching TRBD1. TRBJ2-7 explains the end of the DNA better; the J call may be wrong. The CDR3 contains 17 residues. CDR1 SEHNR and CDR2 FQNEAQ come from the germline V gene (reference sequence). The CDR3 DNA reads TGTGCCAGCAGCTTACCGAAAGACAGGGGAGTTTCCTACGAGCAGTACTTC. This gives the protein CASSLPKDRGVSYEQYF.

The gene calls are TRBV25-1 and TRBJ1-2, with a tentative D call TRBD1 (5 bases). The germline gives CDR1 MGHDK, CDR2 SYGVNS. Trimming stripped 2 bases from V and 6 bases from J, with 16 bases between. The CDR3 length is 15 residues. CDR3 DNA sequence: TGTGCCAGCAGTGAAATCTGGGGGGGTCGGAATGGCTACACCTTC. This encodes CASSEIWGGRNGYTF.

This clone turned up a few times. This chain connects TRBV10-3 to TRBJ2-7; D perhaps matches TRBD1 (6 bases). The V end lost 2 bases, the J end lost 3 bases, and 11 bases lay between the germline ends. Germline CDR1 ENHRY, CDR2 SYGVKD. CDR3 size: 14 residues. The CDR3 nucleotides are TGTGCCATCAGTGAGGGGGGCGACGTCTACGAGCAGTACTTC. Translated, it gives CAISEGGDVYEQYF.

The rearrangement joins TRBV10-3 to TRBJ2-5, with D perhaps matching TRBD2 (5 bases). Trimming stripped 7 bases from V and 1 base from J, with 10 bases between. The CDR3 has 13 residues. Germline V CDR1 and CDR2: ENHRY, SYGVKD. The CDR3 DNA reads as TGTGCCATCAACCGGGATGTCCAAGAGACCCAGTACTTC. Translation: CAINRDVQETQYF.